In this sample, the clone carrying this TCR beta chain turned up a few times. What it binds is unknown. TCRdb's table, derived via immunoSEQ multiplex PCR, lists solely in-frame clones and lacks some. This table has 50,000 or so clones, roughly 87% appearing once. Germline-derived CDR1 and CDR2 are SGHRS and YFSETQ. The length of the CDR3 is 15 residues. V was cut by 0 bases and J by 1 base, with 10 bases left in between. This sample was taken from a study of CD4+ T cells in melanoma. Study-wide points: In melanoma, neoantigen-specific CD4+ T cells reportedly differed in differentiation state.

J is TRBJ1-1 and V is TRBV5-1; a possible D gene is TRBD1 (5 bases). The TCR originated in a human donor with melanoma. The sample was peripheral blood. For the CDR3, the DNA is TGCGCCAGCAGCTTGGATCGCAGGGCGAACACTGAAGCTTTCTTT. It yields the protein CASSLDRRANTEAFF. Full variable domain (outside the CDR3, taken from reference TRBV5-1 and TRBJ1-1): KAGVTQTPRYLIKTRGQQVTLSCSPISGHRSVSWYQQTPGQGLQFLFEYFSETQRNKGNFPGRFSGRQFSNSRSEMNVSTLELGDSALYLCASSLDRRANTEAFFGQGTRLTVV.